These 9 T cell receptor beta chains share one sample of origin, sequenced in a study of early T cells in non-severe SARS-CoV-2 infection. Each CDR3 protein gets one entry after TCRdb re-called the 5' RACE reads with MiXCR. The profile covers tens of thousands of distinct CDR3 sequences, with roughly 4.5% appearing a single time and 7% to 9% taken by the ten largest. Sequencing used whole blood. The origin of the receptors is an adult who was a healthcare worker with PCR-confirmed SARS-CoV-2 infection or an uninfected control (not recorded which).

At least ten counts were recorded for this clonotype. This chain links TRBV27 with TRBJ2-7; 11 positions agree with TRBD2. The V segment lost 6 bases and the J segment 4 bases; nucleotides outside the gene matches: 8. The length of the CDR3 is 15 residues. CDR1 MNHEY and CDR2 SMNVEV come from the germline V gene (reference sequence). CDR3 loop: CASRVSGGALYEQYF. The CDR3 bases are TGTGCCAGCAGGGTTAGCGGGGGGGCTTTGTACGAGCAGTACTTC.

This clonotype was recorded at least ten times. One junction end does not reproduce the germline sequence, and a read error may be involved. The rearrangement links TRBV3-1 to TRBJ2-2; D ambiguous. The CDR3 length is 15 residues. The germline V gene has CDR1 LGHDT and CDR2 YNNKEL (reference sequence). The CDR3 reads CASTQGGGDTGELFF. CDR3 sequence (DNA): TGTGCCAGCACCCAAGGTGGCGGAGACACCGGGGAGCTGTTTTTT.

The chain is built from TRBV18 and TRBJ2-3; D possibly corresponds to TRBD1 (6 bases). CDR1 KGHSH and CDR2 LQKENI come from the germline V gene. The CDR3 runs 14 residues. V was shortened by 8 bases and J by 2 bases, with 14 bases between the two germline ends. In DNA form, the CDR3 reads TGTGCCAGCACCGGGACAACCTACACAGATACGCAGTATTTT. It is translated as CASTGTTYTDTQYF.

The chain joins TRBV1 to TRBJ1-5; TRBD1, as called in the table, went unchecked against the DNA. TRBV1 is an annotated pseudogene. CDR3 length: 15 residues. CDR3 in amino acids: CTSSGDRASNQPQHF. The CDR3 DNA reads TGCACCAGCAGCGGGGACAGGGCCTCTAATCAGCCCCAGCATTTT.

This clonotype was detected ten times or more. The chain carries TRBV11-2 and TRBJ2-6; D uncertain. V lost 2 bases to trimming and J lost 0 bases, with 8 bases between them. The CDR3 sequence is 16 residues long. Germline loops: CDR1 SGHAT, CDR2 FQNNGV. The CDR3, as DNA: TGTGCCAGCAGCTTAATCCTCGTCTCTGGGGCCAACGTCCTGACTTTC. The encoded protein is CASSLILVSGANVLTF.

This clonotype was recorded at least ten times. DNA for the CDR3: TGTGCCAGCAGTTTGGGGGGCAGAAATTCACCCCTCCACTTT. It specifies CASSLGGRNSPLHF. The gene calls are TRBV12-3 or TRBV12-4 and TRBJ1-6, with a tentative D call TRBD1 (6 bases). V shed 3 bases and J shed 7 bases, with 10 bases lying between them. The length of the CDR3 is 14 residues.

J is TRBJ2-7 and V is TRBV18; 7 positions match TRBD1. There are 15 residues in the CDR3. In germline, CDR1 is KGHSH, CDR2 LQKENI. Losses at the gene ends were 0 bases for V and 2 bases for J; bases not matched to a gene: 4. The CDR3 spells CASSPPGGDTYEQYF. The CDR3 coding sequence is TGTGCCAGCTCACCACCAGGGGGCGATACCTACGAGCAGTACTTC.

This chain's CDR3 is CASRRTGTGNQPQHF. The CDR3 DNA sequence: TGTGCCAGCAGACGGACAGGGACGGGCAATCAGCCCCAGCATTTT. The J gene is TRBJ1-5, the V gene TRBV12-3 or TRBV12-4; 8 bases align to TRBD1. The CDR3 extends over 15 amino acids. J was trimmed by 2 bases and V by 6 bases; bases with no gene match: 6.

The V call is TRBV12-3 or TRBV12-4, the J call TRBJ2-5, with 11 bases matching TRBD2. V trimming: 6 bases; J trimming: 1 base; junction bases outside the gene matches: 4. CDR3 size: 15 residues. The CDR3 sequence is CASRRTSGGQETQYF. CDR3 DNA: TGTGCCAGCAGAAGAACTAGCGGGGGCCAAGAGACCCAGTACTTC.